Below, 26 T cell receptor beta chains from the same sample are listed, as sequenced in a study of cytomegalovirus exposure and HLA in healthy donors. With 60 Vbeta and 13 Jbeta primers, the PCR was carried out. Using immunoSEQ multiplex PCR, the repertoire was profiled, and TCRdb retains in-frame clones only, with some absent. This listing includes around 65,000 clones. The sample was PBMCs. The receptors here all came from a man under 40 in good health and CMV-seropositive.

This sequence joins TRBV28 and TRBJ2-7; 7 bases align to TRBD1. The trim removed 6 bases at V and 7 bases at J, leaving 9 bases unmatched. The CDR3 is 13 amino acids. Germline loops: CDR1 MDHEN, CDR2 SYDVKM. The CDR3 DNA is TGTGCCAGCAGGCGACAGGGATCGAAAGAGCAGTACTTC. It yields the protein CASRRQGSKEQYF.

In regard to this clone: One end of the junction fails to match germline, which may point to a read error. The gene calls are TRBV6-5 and TRBJ2-3; 10 bases fit TRBD2. CDR1 and CDR2 from the germline V gene are MNHEY and SVGAGI. This CDR3 is 14 amino acids long. Here the CDR3 DNA reads TGTGCCAGCAGTGAACTAGCGGGGCCAGATAAGCAGTATTTT. This sequence encodes CASSELAGPDKQYF.

The rearrangement links TRBV18 to TRBJ2-7; D perhaps matches TRBD2 (6 bases). CDR1 is KGHSH, CDR2 LQKENI, per germline. CDR3 size: 14 residues. Trimming took off 1 base at V and 1 base at J, with 8 bases between the two ends. The CDR3 sequence is CASSPRDWSYEQYF. The CDR3 bases are TGTGCCAGCTCACCACGGGACTGGTCCTACGAGCAGTACTTC.

The chain employs TRBV5-1 and TRBJ2-1; the D gene is possibly TRBD2 (5 bases). Trimming left V 4 bases short and J 0 bases short, with 11 bases between. This CDR3 has 15 amino acids. CDR1 is SGHRS, CDR2 YFSETQ, per germline. The DNA for the CDR3 is TGCGCCAGCAGCACCAGCGGAAGCTCCTACAATGAGCAGTTCTTC. Residues: CASSTSGSSYNEQFF.

As for this clone: At one boundary the junction diverges from the germline segment, which might be a read error. The sample has other DNA sequences that encode this CDR3 too. The chain uses TRBV7-9 and TRBJ1-6; weak D call: TRBD1 (5 bases). CDR1 and CDR2 from the germline V gene are SEHNR and FQNEAQ (reference sequence). The CDR3 loop spans 14 amino acids. The CDR3 loop is CASSLGGVGSPLHF. CDR3 DNA sequence: TGTGCCAGCAGCTTAGGGGGGGTAGGTTCACCCCTACACTTT.

This chain uses TRBV19 with TRBJ2-5; no firm D call. Per the germline V gene, CDR1 is LNHDA and CDR2 is SQIVND (reference sequence). The V end was cut by 2 bases, the J end by 7 bases, with 11 bases between. The CDR3 has 13 residues. In DNA form, the CDR3 reads TGTGCCAGTAGTATAATGGTGTCGGGGACCCAGTACTTC. It encodes CASSIMVSGTQYF. Supplemented by reference TRBV19 and TRBJ2-5, the full variable domain reads DGGITQSPKYLFRKEGQNVTLSCEQNLNHDAMYWYRQDPGQGLRLIYYSQIVNDFQKGDIAEGYSVSREKKESFPLTVTSAQKNPTAFYLCASSIMVSGTQYFGPGTRLLVL.

The chain employs TRBV4-1 and TRBJ2-7, with TRBD1 matching over 9 bases. Germline V gene lookup returns CDR1 MGHRA and CDR2 YSYEKL. J gave up 5 bases and V 3 bases, and 8 bases lay outside the gene matches. The CDR3 has 15 residues. The CDR3 DNA reads TGCGCCAGCAGCCAGAAGGGACAGGGAGGGAACGAGCAGTACTTC. The encoded protein is CASSQKGQGGNEQYF.

In DNA, the CDR3 is TGTGCCAGCAGTGCACAGGGGGCGAGCTACACCTTC. Protein: CASSAQGASYTF. The J gene is TRBJ1-2, the V gene TRBV2, with 9 bases that match TRBD1. Trimming removed 4 bases from V and 9 bases from J; junction bases left unmatched: 3. Germline assignment: CDR1 SNHLY and CDR2 FYNNEI. CDR3 length: 12 residues. The variable domain in full, completed from reference TRBV2 and TRBJ1-2, reads EPEVTQTPSHQVTQMGQEVILRCVPISNHLYFYWYRQILGQKVEFLVSFYNNEISEKSEIFDDQFSVERPDGSNFTLKIRSTKLEDSAMYFCASSAQGASYTFGSGTRLTVV.

This chain joins TRBV2 and TRBJ2-1; 9 bases fit TRBD2. V dropped 3 bases and J dropped 3; count of bases not matched to a gene: 6. Germline-derived CDR1 and CDR2 are SNHLY and FYNNEI. CDR3 length: 16 residues. CDR3 nucleotides: TGTGCCAGCAGTGACAAAAGCGGGGGGCTCTACAATGAGCAGTTCTTC. Its translation: CASSDKSGGLYNEQFF.

The chain combines TRBV4-1 with TRBJ2-7; 10 nucleotides agree with TRBD2. The CDR3 is made up of 16 amino acids. The germline V gene encodes CDR1 MGHRA and CDR2 YSYEKL. The V gene end was trimmed by 1 base and the J gene end by 3 bases; junction bases not matched to a gene: 6. The CDR3 region is CASSQGPSGRVYEQYF. CDR3 sequence (DNA): TGCGCCAGCAGCCAAGGACCTAGCGGGAGAGTCTACGAGCAGTACTTC.

The chain combines TRBV2 with TRBJ2-5; 11 nucleotides line up with TRBD2. Per germline, CDR1 SNHLY and CDR2 FYNNEI. This CDR3 comprises 17 residues. Trimming took 2 bases from V and 4 from J; bases not matched to a gene: 9. The CDR3 DNA sequence: TGTGCCAGCAGTGAATCAGTAGCGGGGGGGTCCGGAGAGACCCAGTACTTC. This sequence encodes CASSESVAGGSGETQYF.

V is TRBV10-3 and J is TRBJ1-1, with D tentatively TRBD1 (6 bases). V shed 3 bases and J shed 1 base, with 6 bases lying between them. The CDR3 is made up of 13 amino acids. The germline CDR1 and CDR2 sequences are ENHRY and SYGVKD. For the CDR3, the DNA is TGTGCCATCAGTGAACAGGGGAACACTGAAGCTTTCTTT. Residues: CAISEQGNTEAFF.

The rearrangement links TRBV10-3 to TRBJ2-7; 7 bases are shared with TRBD1. Trimming removed 6 bases from V and 3 bases from J; junction bases left unmatched: 2. This CDR3 spans 12 amino acids. CDR1 is ENHRY, CDR2 SYGVKD, per germline. The CDR3 bases are TGTGCCATCAGCGCAGGGGGCTACGAGCAGTACTTC. Its protein is CAISAGGYEQYF.

The chain's CDR3 is CASSRTGRTEAFF. The CDR3 DNA reads as TGTGCCAGCAGTCGCACGGGGAGAACTGAAGCTTTCTTT. This chain uses TRBV14 with TRBJ1-1; D is undetermined. Germline V gene sequence: CDR1 SGHDN, CDR2 FVKESK. The CDR3 runs to 13 residues. V was shortened by 6 bases and J by 5 bases, with 13 bases between the two germline ends.

This sequence joins TRBV10-3 and TRBJ1-3; TRBD1 agrees at 8 bases. Germline V lookup: CDR1 ENHRY, CDR2 SYGVKD. Trimming at V came to 5 bases and at J to 0 bases, leaving 9 bases not matched to a gene. The CDR3 is 17 residues long. CDR3 sequence: CAISPMLTGGSGNTIYF. Here the CDR3 DNA reads TGTGCCATCAGTCCAATGCTTACAGGGGGCTCTGGAAACACCATATATTTT.

V usage is TRBV7-6 and J usage is TRBJ2-5; weak D call: TRBD1 (6 bases). Germline-derived CDR1 and CDR2 are SGHVS and FNYEAQ. The CDR3 extends over 15 amino acids. Trimming pared 4 bases from V and 1 base from J, leaving 13 bases between. CDR3 nucleotide sequence: TGTGCCAGCAGCTGGGGACAAAGAATCCAAGAGACCCAGTACTTC. Translating it yields CASSWGQRIQETQYF.

The chain combines TRBV7-3 with TRBJ2-2; TRBD1 is a possible D gene (5 bases). Germline loops: CDR1 SGHTA, CDR2 FQGTGA. V gave up 5 bases and J gave up 7 bases, with 14 bases separating them. There are 14 residues in the CDR3. The DNA for the CDR3 is TGTGCCAGCAGCGTCGACAGCTGGAACGGGGAGCTGTTTTTT. It is translated as CASSVDSWNGELFF.

The chain links TRBV11-2 to TRBJ2-1, with 16 positions matching TRBD2. CDR3 length: 18 amino acids. In germline, CDR1 is SGHAT, CDR2 FQNNGV. The V segment lost 5 bases and the J segment 4 bases; nucleotides outside the gene matches: 8. The CDR3 nucleotides are TGTGCCAGCAGCGGGCAGAGGGGACTAGCGGGGGGGTACAATGAGCAGTTCTTC. It translates to CASSGQRGLAGGYNEQFF.

The chain employs TRBV27 and TRBJ1-2; TRBD1 aligns across 7 bases. V was clipped by 0 bases and J by 8 bases; unmatched bases: 6. Looked up from germline, CDR1 is MNHEY and CDR2 is SMNVEV (reference sequence). The CDR3 has 14 amino acids. The CDR3: CASSLSPHRGGYTF. CDR3 nucleotides: TGTGCCAGCAGTTTATCGCCCCACAGGGGCGGCTACACCTTC.

V usage is TRBV2 and J usage is TRBJ2-3, with 11 positions matching TRBD2. The V segment lost 8 bases and the J segment 0 bases; nucleotides outside the gene matches: 13. The germline V gene encodes CDR1 SNHLY and CDR2 FYNNEI. The CDR3 is made up of 18 amino acids. The CDR3 nucleotides read TGTGCCAGCGTCGGACTAGCGGGCGTCTTTACTAGCACAGATACGCAGTATTTT. This codes for CASVGLAGVFTSTDTQYF.

The chain carries TRBV9 and TRBJ1-2; no firm D call. The CDR3 contains 15 residues. Germline V gene sequence: CDR1 SGDLS, CDR2 YYNGEE. Trimming removed 0 bases from V and 5 bases from J, with 14 bases in between. The CDR3, as DNA: TGTGCCAGCAGCGTAGATCCGGACTCGTCGTATGGCTACACCTTC. Amino acids: CASSVDPDSSYGYTF. The full variable domain, in which reference TRBV9 and TRBJ1-2 provide the parts outside the CDR3, is DSGVTQTPKHLITATGQRVTLRCSPRSGDLSVYWYQQSLDQGLQFLIQYYNGEERAKGNILERFSAQQFPDLHSELNLSSLELGDSALYFCASSVDPDSSYGYTFGSGTRLTVV.

This chain links TRBV5-4 with TRBJ2-7, with D possibly TRBD2 on 7 matching bases. The CDR3 loop spans 15 amino acids. CDR1 and CDR2 from the germline V gene are SGHNT and YYREEE (reference sequence). Trimming pared 0 bases from V and 2 bases from J, leaving 12 bases between. The CDR3 loop reads CASSLVGGGAYEQYF. The DNA for the CDR3 is TGTGCCAGCAGCTTGGTAGGGGGGGGTGCCTACGAGCAGTACTTC.

The CDR3 loop is CASSPLGTGNTGELFF. The CDR3 region has the DNA TGTGCCAGCTCACCACTAGGGACAGGGAACACCGGGGAGCTGTTTTTT. The chain has TRBV18 and TRBJ2-2; 8 bases agree with TRBD1. CDR1 and CDR2 from the germline V gene are KGHSH and LQKENI. This CDR3 contains 16 residues. The J segment lost 1 base and the V segment lost 1 base, leaving 2 bases of the junction unmatched.

The chain uses TRBV29-1 and TRBJ1-1; D is perhaps TRBD1 (5 bases). In germline, CDR1 is SQVTM, CDR2 ANQGSEA. The CDR3 has 12 amino acids. V lost 4 bases and J lost 1, with 7 bases in between. CDR3 coding DNA: TGCAGCGTTGTGGGGGGGAACACTGAAGCTTTCTTT. It codes for CSVVGGNTEAFF.

The chain joins TRBV29-1 to TRBJ2-7; TRBD1 agrees at 9 bases. V lost 3 bases to trimming and J lost 3 bases; unmatched junction nucleotides: 6. The germline V gene has CDR1 SQVTM and CDR2 ANQGSEA. This CDR3 has 14 residues. The CDR3 protein is CSVEGTGSFYEQYF. CDR3 DNA: TGCAGCGTTGAGGGGACAGGGTCCTTCTACGAGCAGTACTTC.

Note on this clone: The junction and the germline gene differ at one end; a read error may be behind it. As DNA, the CDR3 is TGTGCCAGCAGCACAAGGGGACAGGGCTCCGACAATGAGCAGTTCTTC. This codes for CASSTRGQGSDNEQFF. The chain links TRBV7-9 to TRBJ2-1; 9 nucleotides match TRBD1. This CDR3 is 16 amino acids long. Germline CDR1 is SEHNR and CDR2 is FQNEAQ (reference sequence).